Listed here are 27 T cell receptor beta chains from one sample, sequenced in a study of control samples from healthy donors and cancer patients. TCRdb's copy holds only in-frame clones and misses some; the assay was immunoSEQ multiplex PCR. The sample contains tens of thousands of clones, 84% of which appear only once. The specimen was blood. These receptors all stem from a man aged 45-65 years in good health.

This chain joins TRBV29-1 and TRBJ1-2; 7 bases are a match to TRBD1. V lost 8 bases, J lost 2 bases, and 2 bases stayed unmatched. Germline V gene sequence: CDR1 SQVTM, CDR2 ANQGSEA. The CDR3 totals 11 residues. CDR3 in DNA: TGCAGCACGACAGGGAACTATGGCTACACCTTC. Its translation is CSTTGNYGYTF.

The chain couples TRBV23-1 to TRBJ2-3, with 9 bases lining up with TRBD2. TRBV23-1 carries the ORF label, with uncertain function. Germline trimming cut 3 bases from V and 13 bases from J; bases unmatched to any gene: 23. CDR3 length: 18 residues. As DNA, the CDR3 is TGCGCCAGCAGTCATCTAGTGACTAGCGGCCACTTACACAGATGTGAGTATTTT. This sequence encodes CASSHLVTSGHLHRCEYF.

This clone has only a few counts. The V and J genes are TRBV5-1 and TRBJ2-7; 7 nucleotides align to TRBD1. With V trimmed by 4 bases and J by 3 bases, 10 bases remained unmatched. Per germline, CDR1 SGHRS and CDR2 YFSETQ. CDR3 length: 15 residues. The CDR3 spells CASSPEGQWDYEQYF. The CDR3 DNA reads TGCGCCAGCAGCCCCGAGGGACAGTGGGACTACGAGCAGTACTTC.

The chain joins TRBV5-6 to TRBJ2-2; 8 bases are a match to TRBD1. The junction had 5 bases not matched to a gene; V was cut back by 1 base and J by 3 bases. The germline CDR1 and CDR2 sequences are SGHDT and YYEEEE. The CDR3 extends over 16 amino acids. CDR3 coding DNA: TGTGCCAGCAGCTTGTTCGACAGGGGAGACACCGGGGAGCTGTTTTTT. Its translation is CASSLFDRGDTGELFF. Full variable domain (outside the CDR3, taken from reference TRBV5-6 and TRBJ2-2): DAGVTQSPTHLIKTRGQQVTLRCSPKSGHDTVSWYQQALGQGPQFIFQYYEEEERQRGNFPDRFSGHQFPNYSSELNVNALLLGDSALYLCASSLFDRGDTGELFFGEGSRLTVL.

Here the CDR3 reads CASSRTVRSGDTQYF. DNA for the CDR3: TGCGCCAGCAGCAGGACAGTCCGGAGTGGAGATACGCAGTATTTT. The chain couples TRBV5-1 to TRBJ2-3; possible D gene TRBD1, 6 bases. Trimming took off 4 bases at V and 5 bases at J, with 17 bases between the two ends. The CDR3 loop spans 15 amino acids. The germline CDR1 and CDR2 sequences are SGHRS and YFSETQ.

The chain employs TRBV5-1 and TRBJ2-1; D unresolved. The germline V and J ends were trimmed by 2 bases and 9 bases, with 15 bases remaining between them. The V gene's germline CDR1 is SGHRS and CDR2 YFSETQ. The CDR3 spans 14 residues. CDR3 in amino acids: CASSFGGASGEQFF. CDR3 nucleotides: TGCGCCAGCAGCTTTGGTGGAGCATCCGGTGAGCAGTTCTTC.

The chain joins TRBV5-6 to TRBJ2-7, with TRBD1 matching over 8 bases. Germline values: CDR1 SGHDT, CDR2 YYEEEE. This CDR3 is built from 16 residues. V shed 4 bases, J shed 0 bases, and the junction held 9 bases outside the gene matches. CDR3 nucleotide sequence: TGTGCCAGCAGCCGAACCGGACAGGGTAGCTCCTACGAGCAGTACTTC. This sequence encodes CASSRTGQGSSYEQYF.

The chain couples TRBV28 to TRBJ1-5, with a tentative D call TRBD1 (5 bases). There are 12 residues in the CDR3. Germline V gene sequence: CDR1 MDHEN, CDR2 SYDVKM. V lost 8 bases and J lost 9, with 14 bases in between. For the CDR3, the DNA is TGTGCCAGCCAAACAGGCACCGGGCCCCAGCATTTT. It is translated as CASQTGTGPQHF.

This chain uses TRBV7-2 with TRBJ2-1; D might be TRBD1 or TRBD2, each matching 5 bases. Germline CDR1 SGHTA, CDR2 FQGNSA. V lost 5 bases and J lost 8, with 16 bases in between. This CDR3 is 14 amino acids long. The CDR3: CASSPGLVYYEQFF. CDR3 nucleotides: TGTGCCAGCAGCCCGGGGCTAGTGTACTATGAGCAGTTCTTC. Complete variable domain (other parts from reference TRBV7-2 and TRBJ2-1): GAGVSQSPSNKVTEKGKDVELRCDPISGHTALYWYRQSLGQGLEFLIYFQGNSAPDKSGLPSDRFSAERTGGSVSTLTIQRTQQEDSAVYLCASSPGLVYYEQFFGPGTRLTVL.

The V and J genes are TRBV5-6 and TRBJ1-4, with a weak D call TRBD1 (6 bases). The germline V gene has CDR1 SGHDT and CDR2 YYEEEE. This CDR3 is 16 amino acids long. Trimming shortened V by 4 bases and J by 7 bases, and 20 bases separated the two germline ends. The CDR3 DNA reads TGTGCCAGCAGCGCCCCGGGGGGGCAGTATGGTGAAAAACTGTTTTTT. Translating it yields CASSAPGGQYGEKLFF. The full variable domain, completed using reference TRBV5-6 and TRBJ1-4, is DAGVTQSPTHLIKTRGQQVTLRCSPKSGHDTVSWYQQALGQGPQFIFQYYEEEERQRGNFPDRFSGHQFPNYSSELNVNALLLGDSALYLCASSAPGGQYGEKLFFGSGTQLSVL.

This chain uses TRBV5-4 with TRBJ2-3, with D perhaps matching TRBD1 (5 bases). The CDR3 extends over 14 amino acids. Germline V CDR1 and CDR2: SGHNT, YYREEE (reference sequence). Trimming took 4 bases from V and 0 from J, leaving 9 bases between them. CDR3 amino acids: CASSTGQSTDTQYF. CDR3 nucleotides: TGTGCCAGCAGCACCGGACAAAGCACAGATACGCAGTATTTT. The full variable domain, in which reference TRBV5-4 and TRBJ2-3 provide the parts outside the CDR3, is ETGVTQSPTHLIKTRGQQVTLRCSSQSGHNTVSWYQQALGQGPQFIFQYYREEENGRGNFPPRFSGLQFPNYSSELNVNALELDDSALYLCASSTGQSTDTQYFGPGTRLTVL.

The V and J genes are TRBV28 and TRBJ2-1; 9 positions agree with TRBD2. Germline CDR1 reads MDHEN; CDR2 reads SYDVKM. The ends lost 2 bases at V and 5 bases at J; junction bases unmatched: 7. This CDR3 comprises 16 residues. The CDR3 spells CASSLITSGSNNEQFF. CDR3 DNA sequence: TGTGCCAGCAGTTTAATCACTAGCGGGTCCAACAATGAGCAGTTCTTC.

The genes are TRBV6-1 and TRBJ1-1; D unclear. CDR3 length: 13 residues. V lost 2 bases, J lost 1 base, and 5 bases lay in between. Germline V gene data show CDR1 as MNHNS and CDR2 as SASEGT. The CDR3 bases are TGTGCCAGCAGTGAAAAATGGAACACTGAAGCTTTCTTT. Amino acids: CASSEKWNTEAFF.

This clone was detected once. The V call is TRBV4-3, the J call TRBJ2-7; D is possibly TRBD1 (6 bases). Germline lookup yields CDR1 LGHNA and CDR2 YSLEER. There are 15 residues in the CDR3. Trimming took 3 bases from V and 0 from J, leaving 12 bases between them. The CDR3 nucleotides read TGCGCCAGCAGCCATGCGGACAGCAGCTCCTACGAGCAGTACTTC. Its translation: CASSHADSSSYEQYF.

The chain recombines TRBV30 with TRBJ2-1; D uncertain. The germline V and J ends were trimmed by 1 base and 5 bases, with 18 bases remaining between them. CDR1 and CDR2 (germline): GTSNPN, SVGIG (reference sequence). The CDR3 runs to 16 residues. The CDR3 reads CAWSGGRTTPHNEQFF. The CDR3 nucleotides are TGTGCCTGGAGTGGTGGGCGGACCACCCCCCACAATGAGCAGTTCTTC.

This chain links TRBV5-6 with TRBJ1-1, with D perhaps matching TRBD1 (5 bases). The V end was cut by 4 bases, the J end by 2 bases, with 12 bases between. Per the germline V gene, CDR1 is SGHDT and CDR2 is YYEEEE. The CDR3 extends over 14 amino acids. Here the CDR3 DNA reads TGTGCCAGCAGCACTCCGGGACTAAACACTGAAGCTTTCTTT. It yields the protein CASSTPGLNTEAFF.

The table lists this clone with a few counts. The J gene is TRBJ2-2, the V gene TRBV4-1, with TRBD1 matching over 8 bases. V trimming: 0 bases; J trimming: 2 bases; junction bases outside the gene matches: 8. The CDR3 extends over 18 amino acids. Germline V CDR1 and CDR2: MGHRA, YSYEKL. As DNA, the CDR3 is TGCGCCAGCAGCCAAGAACCTTCCGGGACAGGCAACACCGGGGAGCTGTTTTTT. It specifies CASSQEPSGTGNTGELFF.

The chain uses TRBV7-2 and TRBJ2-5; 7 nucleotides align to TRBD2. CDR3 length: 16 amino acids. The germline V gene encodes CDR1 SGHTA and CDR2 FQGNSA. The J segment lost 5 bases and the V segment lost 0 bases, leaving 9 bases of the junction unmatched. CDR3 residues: CASSLARGGWGETQYF. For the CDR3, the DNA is TGTGCCAGCAGCTTAGCTAGGGGAGGGTGGGGGGAGACCCAGTACTTC.

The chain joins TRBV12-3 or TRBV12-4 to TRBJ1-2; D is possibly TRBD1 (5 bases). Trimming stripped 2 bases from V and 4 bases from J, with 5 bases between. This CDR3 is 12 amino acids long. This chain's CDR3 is CASSLQGYGYTF. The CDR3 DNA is TGTGCCAGCAGTTTACAGGGCTATGGCTACACCTTC.

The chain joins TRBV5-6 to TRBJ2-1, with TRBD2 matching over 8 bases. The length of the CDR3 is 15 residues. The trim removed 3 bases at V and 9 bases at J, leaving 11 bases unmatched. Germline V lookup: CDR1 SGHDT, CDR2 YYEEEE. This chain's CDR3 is CASSSPGTRRSEQFF. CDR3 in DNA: TGTGCCAGCAGCTCTCCCGGGACTAGGAGGAGTGAGCAGTTCTTC.

CDR3: CASSLGRGGQPQHF. The CDR3 DNA is TGTGCCAGCAGCTTAGGGAGGGGAGGTCAGCCCCAGCATTTT. The rearrangement links TRBV7-2 to TRBJ1-5, with D possibly TRBD1 on 5 matching bases. V was shortened by 1 base and J by 6 bases, with 10 bases between the two germline ends. Germline loops: CDR1 SGHTA, CDR2 FQGNSA. The CDR3 is made up of 14 amino acids.

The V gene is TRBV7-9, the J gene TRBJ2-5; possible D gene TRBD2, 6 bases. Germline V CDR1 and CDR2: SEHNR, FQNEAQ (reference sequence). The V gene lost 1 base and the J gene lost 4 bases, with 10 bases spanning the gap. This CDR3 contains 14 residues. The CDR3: CASSLVLEGETQYF. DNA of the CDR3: TGTGCCAGCAGCTTAGTTTTGGAGGGAGAGACCCAGTACTTC.

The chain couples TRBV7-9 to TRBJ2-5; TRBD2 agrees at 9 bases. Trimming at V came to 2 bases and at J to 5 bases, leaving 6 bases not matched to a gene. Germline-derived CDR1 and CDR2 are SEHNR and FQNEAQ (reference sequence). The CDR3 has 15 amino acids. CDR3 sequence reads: CASSLSAGGLETQYF. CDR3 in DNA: TGTGCCAGCAGCTTATCGGCGGGGGGGTTGGAGACCCAGTACTTC.

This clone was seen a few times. CDR3 DNA: TGTGCCAGCAGTTTATTTTCTTCTGGGGCCTTGAATTCACCCCTCCACTTT. Residues: CASSLFSSGALNSPLHF. The gene calls are TRBV27 and TRBJ1-6; a possible D gene is TRBD1 (5 bases). Germline V gene lookup returns CDR1 MNHEY and CDR2 SMNVEV (reference sequence). There are 17 residues in the CDR3. V was shortened by 1 base and J by 7 bases, with 17 bases between the two germline ends.

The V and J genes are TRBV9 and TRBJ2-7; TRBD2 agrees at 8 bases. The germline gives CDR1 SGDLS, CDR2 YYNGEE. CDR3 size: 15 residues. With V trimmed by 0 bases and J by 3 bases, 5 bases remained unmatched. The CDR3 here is CASSVGEAGDYEQYF. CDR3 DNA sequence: TGTGCCAGCAGCGTAGGGGAAGCGGGGGACTACGAGCAGTACTTC.

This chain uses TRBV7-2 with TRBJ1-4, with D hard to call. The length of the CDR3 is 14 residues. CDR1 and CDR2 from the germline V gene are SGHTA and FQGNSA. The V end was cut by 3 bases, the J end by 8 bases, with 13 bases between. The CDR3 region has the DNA TGTGCCAGCAGCTTTCGTCGTCGCCCCGAAAAACTGTTTTTT. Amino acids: CASSFRRRPEKLFF.

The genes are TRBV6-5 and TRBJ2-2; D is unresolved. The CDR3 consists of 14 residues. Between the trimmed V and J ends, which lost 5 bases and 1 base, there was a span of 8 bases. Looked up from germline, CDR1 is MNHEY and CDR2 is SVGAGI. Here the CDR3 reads CASSRNRNTGELFF. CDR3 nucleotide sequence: TGTGCCAGCAGTCGTAACAGGAACACCGGGGAGCTGTTTTTT.